The rows below give T cell receptor beta chains drawn from one sample of a study of CD8+ T cells in alopecia areata. Clones were sequenced by immunoSEQ multiplex PCR, and TCRdb holds only the in-frame ones, with some missing. The profile shows roughly 100,000 clones, approximately 60% of them singletons. This material consisted of CD8+ T cells sorted from blood, taken at week 4, from a patient treated with tofacitinib. Receptor source: a human donor with alopecia areata. Both conserved end residues are part of each CDR3. D genes are given only for firm matches. Size values are once, few and many counts, or a class for expanded clones, and some rows have none.

D gene	clone size	J gene	V gene	CDR3 protein	CDR3 DNA
NA	few	TRBJ2-6	TRBV6-6	CASSAGDSGANVLTF	TGTGCCAGCAGTGCCGGCGACTCTGGGGCCAACGTCCTGACTTTC
TRBD1	NA	TRBJ2-5	TRBV29-1	CSLARDRGLRETQYF	TGCAGCTTGGCCCGGGACAGGGGGCTTCGGGAGACCCAGTACTTC
TRBD2	NA	TRBJ2-7	TRBV4-1	CASSQASAGAYEQYF	TGCGCCAGCAGCCAAGCATCGGCGGGAGCCTACGAGCAGTACTTC
TRBD1	few	TRBJ2-1	TRBV7-9	CASSSMAGTGDLDEQFF	TGTGCCAGCAGCTCGATGGCGGGGACAGGGGATCTAGATGAGCAGTTCTTC
NA	NA	TRBJ2-6	TRBV4-2	CASSPLGTLGANVLTF	TGTGCCAGCTCACCTCTCGGGACCTTGGGGGCCAACGTCCTGACTTTC
TRBD2	NA	TRBJ2-5	TRBV6-5	CASSYPLAGAEETQYF	TGTGCCAGCAGTTACCCGCTAGCGGGAGCGGAAGAGACCCAGTACTTC
TRBD1	NA	TRBJ1-2	TRBV27	CASSSSGTGLIYGYTF	TGTGCCAGCAGTTCTTCCGGGACAGGGCTGATCTATGGCTACACCTTC
NA	once	TRBJ2-7	TRBV29-1	CSVMAQTTYEQYF	TGCAGCGTTATGGCACAGACAACCTACGAGCAGTACTTC
NA	NA	TRBJ1-4	TRBV13	CASSTLTAAREKLFF	TGTGCCAGCAGCACCCTGACTGCCGCGAGAGAAAAACTGTTTTTT
NA	few	TRBJ1-2	TRBV4-2	CASSNLGSYGYTF	TGTGCCAGCAGCAATCTGGGGTCCTATGGCTACACCTTC
NA	NA	TRBJ2-1	TRBV5-6	CASSLTPYNEQFF	TGTGCCAGCAGCCTAACACCGTACAATGAGCAGTTCTTC
NA	NA	TRBJ2-2	TRBV11-2	CASSQPVGGQDTGELFF	TGTGCCAGCAGCCAACCGGTAGGGGGGCAGGACACCGGGGAGCTGTTTTTT
TRBD1	NA	TRBJ2-1	TRBV5-1	CASSSGQGATSDEQFF	TGCGCCAGCAGCTCTGGACAGGGGGCAACCAGCGATGAGCAGTTCTTC
NA	NA	TRBJ2-6	TRBV13	CASSGGANVLTF	TGTGCCAGCAGCGGTGGGGCCAACGTCCTGACTTTC
TRBD1	NA	TRBJ1-1	TRBV5-6	CASSLTGQGVKGAEAFF	TGTGCCAGCAGCTTAACGGGACAGGGGGTCAAAGGGGCTGAAGCTTTCTTT
NA	NA	TRBJ2-1	TRBV4-1	CASSQDTGYYNEQFF	TGCGCCAGCAGCCAAGATACAGGGTATTACAATGAGCAGTTCTTC
NA	once	TRBJ1-1	TRBV6-6	CASSTTLDEAFF	TGTGCCAGCAGCACTACCTTGGATGAAGCTTTCTTT
NA	NA	TRBJ2-5	TRBV6-5	CASREQGNGRETQYF	TGTGCCAGCAGAGAACAGGGCAACGGGCGAGAGACCCAGTACTTC
NA	NA	TRBJ2-1	TRBV29-1	CSVKTRNEQFF	TGCAGCGTGAAGACTAGAAATGAGCAGTTCTTC
TRBD1	NA	TRBJ1-2	TRBV7-8	CASSDGTTGGASYGYTF	TGTGCCAGCAGCGACGGAACTACAGGGGGCGCCAGCTATGGCTACACCTTC
TRBD1	once	TRBJ1-2	TRBV30	CARDRAGYGYTF	TGTGCCCGCGACAGGGCGGGATATGGCTACACCTTC
TRBD2	few	TRBJ2-7	TRBV6-4	CASSEGSGDTYEQYF	TGTGCCAGCAGCGAAGGTAGCGGGGACACCTACGAGCAGTACTTC
TRBD1	few	TRBJ1-2	TRBV7-8	CASSFQGADGYTF	TGTGCCAGCAGCTTCCAGGGGGCAGATGGCTACACCTTC
NA	NA	TRBJ2-1	TRBV30	CAWNIGGYSYNEQFF	TGTGCCTGGAACATCGGCGGATACTCCTACAATGAGCAGTTCTTC
TRBD2	NA	TRBJ2-5	TRBV13	CASSFPSGSGETQYF	TGTGCCAGCAGCTTCCCTAGCGGGAGTGGGGAGACCCAGTACTTC
NA	medium-sized	TRBJ1-2	TRBV15	CATSRDVTNYGYTF	TGTGCCACCAGCAGAGATGTCACTAACTATGGCTACACCTTC
TRBD2	few	TRBJ2-5	TRBV20-1	CSDGGVETQYF	TGCAGCGACGGGGGGGTAGAGACCCAGTACTTC
TRBD1	NA	TRBJ2-2	TRBV29-1	CSGGQGDTGELFF	TGCAGCGGGGGACAGGGCGACACCGGGGAGCTGTTTTTT
NA	NA	TRBJ2-2	TRBV29-1	CSASDYANTGELFF	TGCAGCGCCTCGGACTACGCGAACACCGGGGAGCTGTTTTTT
TRBD1	once	TRBJ1-1	TRBV27	CASSFFTGGTEAFF	TGTGCCAGCAGTTTCTTTACAGGGGGCACTGAAGCTTTCTTT
NA	NA	TRBJ1-2	TRBV9	CASSGDGYTF	TGTGCCAGCAGCGGGGATGGCTACACCTTC
TRBD2	few	TRBJ2-7	TRBV11-2	CASSLDGLAGVYEQYF	TGTGCCAGCAGCTTAGACGGACTAGCGGGAGTATACGAGCAGTACTTC
TRBD1	NA	TRBJ2-5	TRBV29-1	CSADPRTGQETQYF	TGCAGCGCCGACCCGAGGACAGGTCAAGAGACCCAGTACTTC
NA	NA	TRBJ2-7	TRBV29-1	CSVEVAETTTYEQYF	TGCAGCGTTGAAGTAGCCGAGACAACCACCTACGAGCAGTACTTC
TRBD1	NA	TRBJ1-5	TRBV19	CASSEDRGLGQPQHF	TGTGCCAGTAGTGAGGACAGGGGGCTGGGTCAGCCCCAGCATTTT
NA	NA	TRBJ2-7	TRBV29-1	CSAVWGNYEQYF	TGCAGCGCCGTGTGGGGAAACTACGAGCAGTACTTC
NA	NA	TRBJ2-5	TRBV9	CASSVTPRGQETQYF	TGTGCCAGCAGCGTCACCCCTCGAGGGCAAGAGACCCAGTACTTC
TRBD1	NA	TRBJ1-2	TRBV30	CAWTGGQGYYGYTF	TGTGCCTGGACTGGTGGACAGGGGTACTATGGCTACACCTTC
NA	NA	TRBJ2-2	TRBV15	CATSPDGAGAAAGELFF	TGTGCCACCAGCCCAGACGGGGCAGGGGCGGCCGCCGGGGAGCTGTTTTTT
NA	NA	TRBJ1-1	TRBV4-1	CASSPGGGKTEAFF	TGCGCCAGCAGCCCAGGAGGGGGAAAAACTGAAGCTTTCTTT